The present T cell receptor (beta chain) was sequenced within a study of CD8 T cells in ankylosing spondylitis. The CDR3 has 16 amino acids. V dropped 0 bases and J dropped 2 bases, with 14 bases sitting between them. From germline, CDR1 is DFQATT and CDR2 SNEGSKA (reference sequence). One entry per CDR3 protein, called by TCRdb with MiXCR from the 5' RACE reads. The sample has tens of thousands of distinct CDR3 sequences, 27% seen once. The sequenced sample was blood, either unsorted or a sorted T cell fraction (not recorded which). The origin of this receptor is a male donor with ankylosing spondylitis or in good health (not recorded which). The chain recombines TRBV20-1 with TRBJ2-1; TRBD2 might be the D (6 bases). The CDR3 sequence is CSARDLGGGAYNEQFF. The DNA of the CDR3 is TGCAGTGCTAGAGATCTGGGGGGAGGCGCCTACAATGAGCAGTTCTTC.